This T cell receptor (beta chain) is drawn from a study of blood T cell repertoires in COVID-19. Sequencing was performed with immunoSEQ multiplex PCR; in TCRdb, only in-frame clones are kept and a portion is missing. The sample has 190,000 or so clones; 80% to 90% are singletons. Germline loops: CDR1 MGHRA, CDR2 YSYEKL. The CDR3 has 14 amino acids. Trimming removed 1 base at V and 0 bases at J, with 5 bases between. The J gene is TRBJ2-3, the V gene TRBV4-1; D gene uncertain. The specimen sequenced was peripheral blood. The clonotype originates from a woman in her late teens or twenties who had recovered from COVID-19. DNA for the CDR3: TGCGCCAGCAGCCAAGTCACTAGCACAGATACGCAGTATTTT. This translates into CASSQVTSTDTQYF.